This T cell receptor (beta chain) is from a study of blood T cell repertoires in COVID-19. On the study more broadly: Sites in the United States, Italy and Spain provided acute and convalescent COVID-19 samples.

Clones were read by immunoSEQ multiplex PCR, and TCRdb kept only the in-frame ones, dropping some. Of 95,000 to 150,000 clones detected, 86% appear once; the ten largest clones hold 5% to 6%. V was trimmed by 5 bases and J by 0 bases, leaving 14 bases between them. Per germline, CDR1 MNHEY and CDR2 SMNVEV (reference sequence). CDR3 length equals 16 residues. The sample consisted of peripheral blood. The chain couples TRBV27 to TRBJ1-5, with a weak D call TRBD1 (5 bases). The TCR sequence derives from a human donor in a cohort sampled during active COVID-19. CDR3 sequence reads: CASSLQGVSSNQPQHF. CDR3 DNA: TGTGCCAGCAGTCTCCAAGGGGTGAGTAGCAATCAGCCCCAGCATTTT.